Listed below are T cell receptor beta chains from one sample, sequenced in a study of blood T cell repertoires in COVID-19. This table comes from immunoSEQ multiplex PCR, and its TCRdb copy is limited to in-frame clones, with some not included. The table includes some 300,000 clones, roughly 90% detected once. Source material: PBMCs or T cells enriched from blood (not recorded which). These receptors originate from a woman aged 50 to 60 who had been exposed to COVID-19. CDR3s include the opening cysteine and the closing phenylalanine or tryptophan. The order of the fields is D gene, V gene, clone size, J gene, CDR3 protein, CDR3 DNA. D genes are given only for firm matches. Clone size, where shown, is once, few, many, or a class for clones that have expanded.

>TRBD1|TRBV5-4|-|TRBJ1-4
CASSSGQGGEKLFF
TGTGCCAGCAGCTCAGGACAGGGTGGTGAAAAACTGTTTTTT
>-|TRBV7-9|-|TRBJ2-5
CASSHIIRGQETQYF
TGTGCCAGCAGCCACATTATTAGGGGTCAAGAGACCCAGTACTTC
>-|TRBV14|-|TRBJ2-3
CASSNLAGGTDTQYF
TGTGCCAGCAGCAACCTCGCAGGGGGCACAGATACGCAGTATTTT
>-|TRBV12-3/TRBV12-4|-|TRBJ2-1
CASSSLNEQFF
TGTGCCAGCAGTTCCCTAAATGAGCAGTTCTTC
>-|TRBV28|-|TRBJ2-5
CASSLGWRKLQETQYF
TGTGCCAGCAGTTTAGGGTGGAGGAAACTCCAAGAGACCCAGTACTTC
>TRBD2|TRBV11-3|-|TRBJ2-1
CASSFGLAGAISYNEQFF
TGTGCCAGCAGCTTCGGACTAGCGGGGGCCATCTCCTACAATGAGCAGTTCTTC
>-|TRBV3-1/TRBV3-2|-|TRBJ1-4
CASSPLGGTGLEKLFF
TGTGCCAGCAGCCCCCTCGGGGGAACCGGATTGGAAAAACTGTTTTTT
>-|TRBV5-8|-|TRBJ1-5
CASSLWFRTPNQPQHF
TGTGCCAGCAGCTTATGGTTTCGGACACCCAATCAGCCCCAGCATTTT
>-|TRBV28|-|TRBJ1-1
CAIRKVSITEAFF
TGTGCGATCAGGAAGGTCTCCATCACTGAAGCTTTCTTT
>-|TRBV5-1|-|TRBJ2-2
CASSLEPTTKTGELFF
TGCGCCAGCAGCTTGGAACCAACGACTAAGACCGGGGAGCTGTTTTTT
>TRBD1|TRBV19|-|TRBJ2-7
CATRPRDRDSYEQYF
TGTGCCACTAGACCCCGGGACAGGGATTCCTACGAGCAGTACTTC
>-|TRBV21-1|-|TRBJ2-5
CASSNRTSGAFETQYF
TGTGCCAGCAGCAATCGGACTAGCGGAGCATTTGAGACCCAGTACTTC
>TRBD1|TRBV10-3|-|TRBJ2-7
CAIRRLGIGQGASYEQYF
TGTGCCATCAGGAGGCTTGGAATCGGACAGGGGGCATCCTACGAGCAGTACTTC
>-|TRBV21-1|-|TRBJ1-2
CASSKVEVRVHPYGYTF
TGTGCCAGCAGCAAAGTGGAGGTAAGGGTCCATCCCTATGGCTACACCTTC
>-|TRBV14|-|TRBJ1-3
CASSESSGNTIYF
TGTGCCAGCAGTGAGAGCTCTGGAAACACCATATATTTT
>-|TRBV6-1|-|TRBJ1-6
CASSEPTTGSYNSPLHF
TGTGCCAGCAGTGAACCTACGACAGGTTCCTATAATTCACCCCTCCACTTT
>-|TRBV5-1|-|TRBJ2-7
CASSGGTETYEQYF
TGCGCCAGCAGCGGGGGGACAGAGACCTACGAGCAGTACTTC
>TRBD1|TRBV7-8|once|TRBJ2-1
CASSPRDRTYNEQFF
TGTGCCAGCAGCCCTAGGGACAGGACCTACAATGAGCAGTTCTTC
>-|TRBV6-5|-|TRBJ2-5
CASRFPGEETQYF
TGTGCCAGCAGGTTTCCAGGGGAAGAGACCCAGTACTTC
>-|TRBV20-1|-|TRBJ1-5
CSASLPRAGNQPQHF
TGCAGTGCTAGTCTCCCCAGGGCAGGCAATCAGCCCCAGCATTTT
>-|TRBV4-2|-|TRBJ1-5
CASSQELRDQPQHF
TGTGCCAGCAGCCAAGAACTAAGAGATCAGCCCCAGCATTTT
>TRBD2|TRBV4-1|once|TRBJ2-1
CASSQRGGGNNEQFF
TGCGCCAGCAGCCAAAGGGGCGGGGGGAACAATGAGCAGTTCTTC
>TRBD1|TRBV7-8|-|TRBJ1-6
CASGRDSSVVPLHF
TGTGCCAGTGGAAGGGACAGCTCTGTGGTCCCCCTCCACTTT
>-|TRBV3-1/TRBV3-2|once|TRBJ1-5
CASSPGFGGNQPQHF
TGTGCCAGCAGCCCCGGTTTCGGAGGCAATCAGCCCCAGCATTTT
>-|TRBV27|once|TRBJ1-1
CASSLGFGGGVSEAFF
TGTGCCAGCAGTTTAGGATTCGGCGGAGGAGTGTCTGAAGCTTTCTTT
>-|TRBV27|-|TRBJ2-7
CASSLAGGLEQYF
TGTGCCAGCAGTCTCGCAGGCGGGTTGGAGCAGTACTTC
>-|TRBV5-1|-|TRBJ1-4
CASSHDTTNEKLFF
TGCGCCAGCAGCCATGACACAACTAATGAAAAACTGTTTTTT
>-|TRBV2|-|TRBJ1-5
CASSEGGFVGQPQHF
TGTGCCAGCAGTGAAGGAGGGTTCGTAGGTCAGCCCCAGCATTTT
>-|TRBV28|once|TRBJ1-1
CASSPQVNTEAFF
TGTGCCAGCAGTCCACAGGTGAACACTGAAGCTTTCTTT
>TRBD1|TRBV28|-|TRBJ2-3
CASSQPGQGTDTQYF
TGTGCCAGCAGTCAACCGGGACAGGGTACAGATACGCAGTATTTT